This TCR beta chain was retrieved from a study of T cell responses to AZD1222 COVID-19 vaccine. Assay: immunoSEQ multiplex PCR; the TCRdb copy retains only in-frame clones and omits some. The top ten hold approximately 1.5% of the sample, which has approximately 210,000 clones, approximately 94% seen once. On this clone itself: Antigen unknown.

This CDR3 is built from 13 residues. Between the trimmed V and J ends, which lost 0 bases and 10 bases, there was a span of 10 bases. Germline CDR1 LGHNA, CDR2 YSLEER. Notes on the study in general: Unmutated variant regions are reportedly targeted by nearly half of spike-specific TCRs. Baseline testing showed seropositivity in only a handful of AZD1222 recipients. Spike regions recognized by vaccine-associated CD4 TCRs spanned the protein, led by 160-218 and 743-854.

The source is an adult who received the MenACWY meningococcal vaccine as a control. This rearrangement joins TRBV4-3 to TRBJ2-1, with D possibly being TRBD1 (6 bases). Sequences were derived from peripheral blood, sampled 28 days after the second dose of the MenACWY control vaccine. As DNA, the CDR3 is TGCGCCAGCAGCCAAGATGGGGGCGCGGAGCAGTTCTTC. As protein: CASSQDGGAEQFF.